This T cell receptor beta chain was captured in a study of T-cell reconstitution after alpha-beta-depleted transplantation in children. Ten or more counts support this clonotype. Antigen unknown. Preparing the TCRbeta library involved the use of unique molecular identifiers. One entry per CDR3 protein, called by TCRdb with MiXCR from the PCR reads. Of hundreds of thousands of distinct CDR3 sequences listed, roughly 13% are singletons. Study-wide points: After transplant, at about two months, alpha-beta T cells were reportedly derived from several hundred expanded graft clones. The origin of high day-60 TCRbeta diversity in some patients lay in surviving recipient T cells and thymic progenitors.

Germline-derived CDR1 and CDR2 are MNHEY and SVGEGT. Trimming removed 8 bases from V and 1 base from J, with 16 bases in between. This CDR3 is 15 amino acids long. The rearrangement joins TRBV6-2 or TRBV6-3 to TRBJ2-3, with a tentative D call TRBD2 (5 bases). This clonotype originated in a male patient younger than 18 who had a stem cell transplant for acute myeloid leukemia, so the T cells may come from the graft donor. The sample consisted of PBMCs, mostly from graft donor cells, taken 360 days after TCRalphabeta/CD19-depleted stem cell transplant. The CDR3 nucleotides read TGTGCCAGCGGGCGGGCCGGTGTAGGCACAGATACGCAGTATTTT. This sequence encodes CASGRAGVGTDTQYF.